This entry concerns a single T cell receptor (beta chain). It lacks a known antigen. Base-call qualities are not available, and no considerably larger clone is one nucleotide away. Clipping removes 6 bases from V and 6 bases from J, with 11 as the unmatched junction base count. From cysteine to phenylalanine, the CDR3 is 15 amino acids long. Here the CDR3 DNA is all that survives: 45 bases in frame from base 1. For CDR1 and CDR2, the germline V gene lists ENHRY and SYGVKD. TCR cDNA was synthesized by 5'RACE template switching, through which a universal primer site and unique molecular identifiers were introduced. cDNA synthesis was primed from both the TCR alpha and TCR beta constant segments. Two PCR steps were used to amplify libraries, with sample barcodes and sequencing adapters being added in the second step. Libraries were sequenced on Illumina HiSeq 2500 (2x100 bp) or NovaSeq (2x150 bp). Concerning the study's data processing: Demultiplexing of reads and collapsing into UMI consensus sequences were performed with MIGEC, and V(D)J alignment was carried out with MiXCR. Using edgeR on replicate PBMC samples, clonotypes were called vaccine-responding if FDR was below 0.01 and the log2 fold change was above 5 up to day 15. Each bulk clonotype received a CD4 or CD8 identity based on whether the sequenced CD4 or CD8 repertoire contained that clonotype at higher abundance. TCRdb reprocessing: public reads trimmed at Q25 with fastp, clones called with MiXCR, in-frame beta chains kept. Records with the same CDR3 protein are collapsed into one entry carrying the most frequent genes and DNA. None of the V and J calls come from the authors' own analysis; TCRdb made them. For this sample there are under 300,000 distinct CDR3 sequences; 6.9% appear just once. Over 0.65% of the sample is held by the ten biggest clonotypes.

The label giving this sample's treatment or condition can be read as: live attenuated yellow fever vaccine strain. A standard Ficoll-Paque protocol was used to isolate PBMCs from peripheral blood. Dynabeads CD4 and CD8 positive selection kits were used to isolate CD4 and CD8 T-cell fractions. TriZol was used to extract RNA from bulk PBMCs, from CD4 and CD8 fractions, and from dextramer-positive and dextramer-negative fractions. The data originate from a study of T cells after yellow fever vaccination (dated 2019 in TCRdb). In the study overall: The SMART-Seq v4 Ultra Low Input RNA kit was used to prepare libraries from fractions with low cell numbers. Two healthy male donors made up the cohort, one aged 18 to 29 years and the other aged 30 to 39 years. To track T-cell clones before and after primary and booster YFV17D yellow fever vaccination, bulk TCR alpha and beta repertoires were sequenced longitudinally. Blood samples were taken at several timepoints before and after primary and secondary immunization, and bulk PBMC replicates and cell subsets were isolated.

Overall results and qualifications from the work: The secondary T-cell response was found to be weaker but faster than the primary response, with a peak reached on day 5 rather than on day 15. A small share of clonotypes was detected in both CD4 and CD8 compartments, with the overlap likely arising from convergent recombination. Computational filtering was needed because FACS-sorted repertoires could contain abundant contaminating clonotypes from the bulk population. Only a couple of donors were included in the study, so the extent to which the findings can be generalized is limited. Most clones expanded after primary vaccination were re-detected after the booster (almost 98% of CD4 and 88% of CD8), suggesting broad memory maintenance.

The sequences come from CD4+ T cells sorted from PBMCs, collected 15 days after the yellow fever booster vaccination. The TCR originated in a man aged 25 to 45 who received the YFV17D yellow fever vaccine. The chain couples TRBV10-3 to TRBJ2-5; 9 central bases correspond to TRBD1. Here the CDR3 is given as CAISPPGQGGQTQYF. The DNA sequence reads TGTGCCATCAGCCCACCGGGACAGGGAGGACAGACCCAGTACTTC.